The clone carrying this T cell receptor (beta chain) has a handful of counts. This entry belongs to a study of blood T cell repertoires in COVID-19. Study as a whole: The samples span acute and convalescent COVID-19 from the United States, Italy and Spain. PBMCs, B-cell-depleted T cells, or T cells provided the cDNA or gDNA that made up the material.

Trimming took 3 bases from V and 5 from J; bases not matched to a gene: 1. Germline CDR1 is SGDLS and CDR2 is YYNGEE. The CDR3 length is 13 residues. In the authors' methods: Counts of nucleated cells, estimated from reference gene primer amplification, were obtained. Produced via immunoSEQ multiplex PCR; TCRdb's table is partial and in-frame only. The V and J calls and clone size are taken from that table; D and trimming were inferred from the DNA. The sample has about 260,000 clones, about nine tenths seen once. This TCR derives from a man aged 35-49 years who had recovered from COVID-19. The specimen was peripheral blood. The chain recombines TRBV9 with TRBJ2-7, with 11 bases lining up with TRBD1. This chain's CDR3 is CASSGTGGDEQYF. Written as DNA, the CDR3 is TGTGCCAGCAGCGGGACAGGGGGCGACGAGCAGTACTTC.